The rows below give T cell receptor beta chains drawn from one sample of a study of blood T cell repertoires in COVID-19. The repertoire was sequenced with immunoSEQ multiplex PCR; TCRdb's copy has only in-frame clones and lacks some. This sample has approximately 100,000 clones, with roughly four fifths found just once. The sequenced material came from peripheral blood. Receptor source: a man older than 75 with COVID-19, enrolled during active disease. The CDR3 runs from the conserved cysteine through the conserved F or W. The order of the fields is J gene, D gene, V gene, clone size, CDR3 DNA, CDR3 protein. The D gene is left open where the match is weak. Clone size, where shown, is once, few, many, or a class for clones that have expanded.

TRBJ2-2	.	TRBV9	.	TGTGCCAGCAGCGTCGGGGGTATAGACACCGGGGAGCTGTTTTTT	CASSVGGIDTGELFF
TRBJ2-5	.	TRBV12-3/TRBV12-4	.	TGTGCCAGCAGTTTACAGGCATTGGAGACCCAGTACTTC	CASSLQALETQYF
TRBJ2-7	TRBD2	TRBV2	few	TGTGCCAGCAGTGAAGGTGCGGGGGGGGCTTACGAGCAGTACTTC	CASSEGAGGAYEQYF
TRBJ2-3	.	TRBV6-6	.	TGTGCCAGCAGCTTAGGGGGAGGGCCGACGGATACGCAGTATTTT	CASSLGGGPTDTQYF
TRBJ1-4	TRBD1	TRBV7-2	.	TGTGCCAGCAGCTTAGACAGGGGAGATGAAAAACTGTTTTTT	CASSLDRGDEKLFF
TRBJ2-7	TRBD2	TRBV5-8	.	TGTGCCAGCAGCTTGCTAGCGGGAGACTCCTACGAGCAGTACTTC	CASSLLAGDSYEQYF
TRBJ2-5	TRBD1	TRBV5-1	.	TGCGCCAGCAGCGAAGTCTGGGGACAGGAAAAGACCCAGTACTTC	CASSEVWGQEKTQYF
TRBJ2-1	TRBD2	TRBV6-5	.	TGTGCCAGCAGAGTTAGCGGGAGAGATGGTGAGCAGTTCTTC	CASRVSGRDGEQFF
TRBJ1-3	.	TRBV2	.	TGTGCCAGCAGCGAGCGGAGGGCGGCAACTGGAAACACCATATATTTT	CASSERRAATGNTIYF
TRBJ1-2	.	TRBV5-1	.	TGCGCCAGCAGCTTGGAACAGACCTTTAACTATGGCTACACCTTC	CASSLEQTFNYGYTF
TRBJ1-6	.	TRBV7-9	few	TGTGCCAGCAGCTTAGGAGGCTGGGATTCACCCCTCCACTTT	CASSLGGWDSPLHF
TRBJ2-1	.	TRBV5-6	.	TGTGCCAGCAGTTGGGACTTGTTATACAATGAGCAGTTCTTC	CASSWDLLYNEQFF
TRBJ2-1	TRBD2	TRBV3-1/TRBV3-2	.	TGTGCCAGCAGCCAAGGGCTAGCGGCCTCCAATGAGCAGTTCTTC	CASSQGLAASNEQFF
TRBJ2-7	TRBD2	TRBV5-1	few	TGCGCCAGCAGCTTACTAGCGTCTGGCGAGCAGTACTTC	CASSLLASGEQYF
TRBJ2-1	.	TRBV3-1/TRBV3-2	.	TGTGCCAGCAGCCAAGATACACTAGCTCACAATGAGCAGTTCTTC	CASSQDTLAHNEQFF
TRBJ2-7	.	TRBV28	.	TGTGCCAGCAAACGCGAAGCCTACGAGCAGTACTTC	CASKREAYEQYF
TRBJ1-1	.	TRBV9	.	TGTGCCAGCAGCGTAGATCCGGGATTGAACACTGAAGCTTTCTTT	CASSVDPGLNTEAFF
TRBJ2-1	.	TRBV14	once	TGTGCCAGCAGCCAAGATAAGCCGAGTGAGCAGTTCTTC	CASSQDKPSEQFF
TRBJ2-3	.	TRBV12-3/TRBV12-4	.	TGTGCCAGCAGTTTACTTAGCACAGATACGCAGTATTTT	CASSLLSTDTQYF
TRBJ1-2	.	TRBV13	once	TGTGCCAGCAGCTCCCTCGGACAAGGCTGGGGCTACACCTTC	CASSSLGQGWGYTF
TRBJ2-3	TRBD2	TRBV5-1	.	TGCGCCAGCAGCGGGACTAGCGGGAGGTCCACAGATACGCAGTATTTT	CASSGTSGRSTDTQYF
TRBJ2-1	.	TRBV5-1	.	TGCGCCAGCAGCTTGGGGGGCTCCTCCTACAATGAGCAGTTCTTC	CASSLGGSSYNEQFF
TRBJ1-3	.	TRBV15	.	TGTGCCACCAGCAGAGTGAGGGAGTTTATGGCTGGAAACACCATATATTTT	CATSRVREFMAGNTIYF
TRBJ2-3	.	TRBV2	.	TGTGCCAGCAGCAGAGCTCGACGGGTGGAGACAGATACGCAGTATTTT	CASSRARRVETDTQYF
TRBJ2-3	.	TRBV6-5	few	TGTGCCACCGCCGGAAGGGGTCTGACAGATACGCAGTATTTT	CATAGRGLTDTQYF
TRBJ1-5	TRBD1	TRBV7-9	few	TGTGCCAGCAGCTCAACGGGACAGGGCGATCAGCCCCAGCATTTT	CASSSTGQGDQPQHF
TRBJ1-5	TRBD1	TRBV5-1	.	TGCGCCAGCAGCGCTGGGACAGGGTACAATCAGCCCCAGCATTTT	CASSAGTGYNQPQHF
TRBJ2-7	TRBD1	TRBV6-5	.	TGTGCCAGCAGCGCCGGGACAGCTTCTAAGAGGGAGCAGTACTTC	CASSAGTASKREQYF
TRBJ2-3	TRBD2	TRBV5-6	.	TGTGCCAGCAGCTTGGTAGCGGGAGGAACAGATACGCAGTATTTT	CASSLVAGGTDTQYF
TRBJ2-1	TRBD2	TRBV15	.	TGTGCCACCAGCAGGGGACTAGCTTACAATGAGCAGTTCTTC	CATSRGLAYNEQFF
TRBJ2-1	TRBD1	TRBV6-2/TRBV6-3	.	TGTGCCAGCAGTTACTCTCCCCGGGGCCAGGGGGCTGTGAATGAGCAGTTCTTC	CASSYSPRGQGAVNEQFF
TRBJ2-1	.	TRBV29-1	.	TGCAGCGTTAGAGAAGGTAGCGGCGCCTACAATGAGCAGTTCTTC	CSVREGSGAYNEQFF
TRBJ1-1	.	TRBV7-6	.	TGTGCCAGCAGCTTAGCGTGGGGACACCAACCGAACACTGAAGCTTTCTTT	CASSLAWGHQPNTEAFF
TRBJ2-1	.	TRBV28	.	TGTGCCAGCAGTTTACAGGATGAGCAGTTCTTC	CASSLQDEQFF
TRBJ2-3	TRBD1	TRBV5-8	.	TGTGCCAGCAGTTTTCAGGGGGCGCTGGGGGATACGCAGTATTTT	CASSFQGALGDTQYF
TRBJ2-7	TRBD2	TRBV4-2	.	TGTGCCAGCAGCCGCCTAGCGGGAGGGCCAGATTCCTACGAGCAGTACTTC	CASSRLAGGPDSYEQYF
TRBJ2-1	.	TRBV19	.	TGTGCCAGTAGTATAGTCAGCGGCTACAATGAGCAGTTCTTC	CASSIVSGYNEQFF
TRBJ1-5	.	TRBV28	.	TGTGCCAGCAATCCCCAGGTAGGCAATCAGCCCCAGCATTTT	CASNPQVGNQPQHF
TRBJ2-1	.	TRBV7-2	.	TGTGCCAGCAGCTCAGAAGCTAGCGCTCAGATGTATTACAATGAGCAGTTCTTC	CASSSEASAQMYYNEQFF
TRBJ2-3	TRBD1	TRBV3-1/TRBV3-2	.	TGTGCCAGCACCAGGACAGGGAGCCGCACAGATACGCAGTATTTT	CASTRTGSRTDTQYF
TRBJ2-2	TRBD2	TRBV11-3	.	TGTGCCAGCAGCTTGGCGGGAGGGGGAAGCACCGGGGAGCTGTTTTTT	CASSLAGGGSTGELFF
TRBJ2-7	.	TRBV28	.	TGTGCCAGCAGTCCGGACTTCCCGCGGGGCGAGCAGTACTTC	CASSPDFPRGEQYF
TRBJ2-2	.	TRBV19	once	TGTGCCAGTAGTATGGCGGGTTTGACCGGGGAGCTGTTTTTT	CASSMAGLTGELFF
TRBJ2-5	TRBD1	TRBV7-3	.	TGTGCCAGCAGCACCGGGACAGGGGCCCAAGAGACCCAGTACTTC	CASSTGTGAQETQYF
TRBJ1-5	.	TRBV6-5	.	TGTGCCAGCAGTTACGACAGATCGATAAATCAGCCCCAGCATTTT	CASSYDRSINQPQHF
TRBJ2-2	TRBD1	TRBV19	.	TGTGCCAGTAGTGGACAGGGGAGGCGGGAAGGGACCGGGGAGCTGTTTTTT	CASSGQGRREGTGELFF
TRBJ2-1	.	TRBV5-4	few	TGTGCCAGCAGCTTAGTAGGGGGCTACAATGAGCAGTTCTTC	CASSLVGGYNEQFF
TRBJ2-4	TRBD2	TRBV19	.	TGTGCCAGTAGTATAACCCTAGCGGGAGTTGAGTTAAACATTCAGTACTTC	CASSITLAGVELNIQYF
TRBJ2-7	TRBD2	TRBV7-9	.	TGTGCCAGCAGCACGACTAGCGGGAGAGTTTACGAGCAGTACTTC	CASSTTSGRVYEQYF
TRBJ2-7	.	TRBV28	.	TGTGCCAGCACCACCTCGACAGGCTACGAGCAGTACTTC	CASTTSTGYEQYF